The next 19 T cell receptor beta chains were all read from a single sample in a study of cytotoxic CD8 clonotypes in ibrutinib-treated CLL. Method: immunoSEQ multiplex PCR; TCRdb's copy keeps in-frame clones and lacks some. The sample lists 130,000 or so clones; approximately 75% were seen once. Sample: PBMCs, taken after 12 months of ibrutinib treatment. Every receptor here comes from a human donor with chronic lymphocytic leukemia.

This rearrangement joins TRBV13 to TRBJ2-1; 10 bases are shared with TRBD1. The CDR3 covers 16 residues. J gave up 9 bases and V 0 bases, and 8 bases lay outside the gene matches. Germline V gene data show CDR1 as PRHDT and CDR2 as FYEKMQ (reference sequence). CDR3 loop: CASSLGETGGISEQFF. The CDR3 DNA sequence: TGTGCCAGCAGCTTAGGTGAGACAGGGGGCATCAGTGAGCAGTTCTTC.

In its sample, this clone was seen once. The rearrangement links TRBV4-1 to TRBJ2-3, with 10 bases lining up with TRBD2. The junction had 17 bases not matched to a gene; V was cut back by 5 bases and J by 6 bases. The CDR3 has 18 residues. The V gene's germline CDR1 is MGHRA and CDR2 YSYEKL. The CDR3 coding sequence is TGCGCCAGCAGCTTATACGATCCAGCGGGGGGGGTCTTTGATACGCAGTATTTT. Translated: CASSLYDPAGGVFDTQYF.

The rearrangement joins TRBV5-1 to TRBJ2-5; no firm D call. Germline CDR1 and CDR2: SGHRS and YFSETQ. The CDR3 has 14 amino acids. V lost 1 base and J 5 bases, leaving 12 bases between the germline ends. The CDR3 region has the DNA TGCGCCAGCAGCTTGTTACGTGGCGGTGAGACCCAGTACTTC. It yields the protein CASSLLRGGETQYF.

The V call is TRBV18, the J call TRBJ1-2; D gene uncertain. The V gene lost 3 bases and the J gene lost 0 bases, with 17 bases spanning the gap. The CDR3 spans 17 residues. CDR1 is KGHSH, CDR2 LQKENI, per germline. The CDR3 reads CASSPSGYTPANYGYTF. The CDR3 bases are TGTGCCAGCTCACCGTCGGGCTACACCCCAGCTAACTATGGCTACACCTTC.

This chain joins TRBV13 and TRBJ2-7, with a weak D call TRBD2 (5 bases). V lost 6 bases and J lost 2, with 14 bases in between. The CDR3 is 14 residues long. Germline V CDR1 and CDR2: PRHDT, FYEKMQ (reference sequence). The CDR3 sequence is CASRPAGPTYEQYF. The CDR3 DNA reads as TGTGCCAGCAGACCCGCGGGTCCTACCTACGAGCAGTACTTC.

The genes are TRBV2 and TRBJ1-1; no definite D call. V was trimmed by 6 bases and J by 4 bases, leaving 9 bases between them. The CDR3 has 12 amino acids. Germline V CDR1 and CDR2: SNHLY, FYNNEI. The CDR3 DNA follows: TGTGCCAGCAGAAGGGCGAGCACTGAAGCTTTCTTT. The encoded protein is CASRRASTEAFF.

This clone was seen more than once but under ten times. The V and J genes are TRBV27 and TRBJ2-1; TRBD1 matches 9 bases. This CDR3 contains 15 residues. V was pared by 7 bases and J by 7 bases, with 11 bases of the junction left unmatched. From germline, CDR1 is MNHEY and CDR2 SMNVEV (reference sequence). For the CDR3, the DNA is TGTGCCAGCACTCTCTTGGGACAGGGCCTAAATGAGCAGTTCTTC. It is translated as CASTLLGQGLNEQFF.

The chain has TRBV29-1 and TRBJ1-1, with unresolved D. Deletions cut 5 bases from V and 2 bases from J, with 9 bases between. The CDR3 sequence is 12 residues long. Germline V gene lookup returns CDR1 SQVTM and CDR2 ANQGSEA. The CDR3 DNA reads as TGCAGCGTTTCCAGGCTAAACACTGAAGCTTTCTTT. This encodes CSVSRLNTEAFF.

As concerns this clone: An end of the junction does not agree with germline; a read error may underlie this. The chain carries TRBV7-7 and TRBJ2-7, with a weak D call TRBD1 (6 bases). CDR3 length equals 16 residues. CDR1 is SSHAT, CDR2 FNYEAQ, per germline (reference sequence). The CDR3 DNA is TGTGCTAGCAGCCCTAACATCGACAGGATAATCAACGAGCAGTACTTC. The encoded protein is CASSPNIDRIINEQYF.

The chain is built from TRBV27 and TRBJ1-5; the D is unclear. From germline, CDR1 is MNHEY and CDR2 SMNVEV (reference sequence). Trimming shortened V by 7 bases and J by 2 bases, and 18 bases separated the two germline ends. The CDR3 sequence is 16 residues long. The CDR3 DNA sequence: TGTGCCAGCAAAAAGATCGAGGGCTATGGCAATCAGCCCCAGCATTTT. Its translation is CASKKIEGYGNQPQHF.

This clone was seen a handful of times. The chain uses TRBV7-2 and TRBJ2-3; no firm D call. This CDR3 region has 12 residues. Deletions cut 5 bases from V and 3 bases from J, with 6 bases between. Germline V CDR1 and CDR2: SGHTA, FQGNSA. The DNA for the CDR3 is TGTGCCAGCAGCCCCAGGACAGATACGCAGTATTTT. It translates to CASSPRTDTQYF. The complete variable domain, with remaining parts taken from reference TRBV7-2 and TRBJ2-3, reads GAGVSQSPSNKVTEKGKDVELRCDPISGHTALYWYRQSLGQGLEFLIYFQGNSAPDKSGLPSDRFSAERTGGSVSTLTIQRTQQEDSAVYLCASSPRTDTQYFGPGTRLTVL.

The rearrangement joins TRBV28 to TRBJ2-7, with no clear D. The germline V gene has CDR1 MDHEN and CDR2 SYDVKM. Trimming took 2 bases from V and 3 from J, leaving 14 bases between them. The CDR3 contains 15 residues. The CDR3 nucleotides are TGTGCCAGCAGTTTACCAGGCCCCTTGGGCTACGAGCAGTACTTC. It specifies CASSLPGPLGYEQYF.

The V and J genes are TRBV11-2 and TRBJ2-5; 11 nucleotides agree with TRBD2. Germline CDR1 and CDR2: SGHAT and FQNNGV. V shed 3 bases and J 1 base; nucleotides not matched to a gene: 4. This CDR3 contains 16 residues. The CDR3 sequence is CASSFGTSGTQETQYF. CDR3 in DNA: TGTGCCAGCAGCTTCGGGACTAGCGGCACCCAAGAGACCCAGTACTTC.

The CDR3 DNA follows: TGTGCCAGTAGTATACAAGGGCGGGAGAATTCGTGCGAGCAGTACTTC. It yields the protein CASSIQGRENSCEQYF. The gene calls are TRBV19 and TRBJ2-7; 7 bases align to TRBD2. The CDR3 is 16 amino acids. Germline V gene lookup returns CDR1 LNHDA and CDR2 SQIVND (reference sequence). The J segment lost 6 bases and the V segment lost 2 bases, leaving 13 bases of the junction unmatched.

The V call is TRBV18, the J call TRBJ2-1, with unresolved D. The CDR3 is 13 residues long. V lost 2 bases and J 3 bases, leaving 5 bases between the germline ends. Germline CDR1 is KGHSH and CDR2 is LQKENI. The CDR3 region has the DNA TGTGCCAGCTCACCAGGCAACTACAATGAGCAGTTCTTC. Protein sequence: CASSPGNYNEQFF.

The chain has TRBV28 and TRBJ2-7; unclear D gene. V lost 4 bases to trimming and J lost 5 bases, with 9 bases between them. CDR1 and CDR2 (germline): MDHEN, SYDVKM. The CDR3 runs to 12 residues. The CDR3 reads CASSSPRHEQYF. The CDR3 bases are TGTGCCAGCAGTTCTCCCCGGCACGAGCAGTACTTC.

This clone has a single count. In DNA, the CDR3 is TGTGCCATCAGTGAGGGGCAGGGGCTTGGCAATCAGCCCCAGCATTTT. This codes for CAISEGQGLGNQPQHF. The V call is TRBV10-3, the J call TRBJ1-5; TRBD1 might be the D (6 bases). CDR3 length: 16 residues. Germline V gene lookup returns CDR1 ENHRY and CDR2 SYGVKD. V was shortened by 2 bases and J by 2 bases, with 13 bases between the two germline ends.

The genes are TRBV6-1 and TRBJ1-5; 7 positions match TRBD1. Trimming at V came to 1 base and at J to 3 bases, leaving 12 bases not matched to a gene. The CDR3 spans 18 residues. The germline gives CDR1 MNHNS, CDR2 SASEGT. Here the CDR3 reads CASSEEGYGTVNNQPQHF. CDR3 bases: TGTGCCAGCAGTGAAGAAGGGTACGGGACAGTTAACAATCAGCCCCAGCATTTT.

The V gene is TRBV27, the J gene TRBJ1-4, with D perhaps matching TRBD1 (6 bases). CDR3 length equals 14 residues. CDR1 MNHEY and CDR2 SMNVEV come from the germline V gene (reference sequence). With 3 bases removed from V and 5 bases from J, the gap between germline ends came to 10 bases. The CDR3: CASSFGGPNEKLFF. The CDR3 DNA is TGTGCCAGCAGTTTCGGGGGCCCGAATGAAAAACTGTTTTTT.